The clone carrying this T cell receptor beta chain was picked up a small number of times. Trimming shortened V by 3 bases and J by 9 bases, and 16 bases separated the two germline ends. This CDR3 has 15 amino acids. The germline CDR1 and CDR2 sequences are SGHNT and YYREEE (reference sequence). Using its own MiXCR run on the 5' RACE reads, TCRdb lists one record per CDR3 protein. The sample consists of 520,000 or so distinct CDR3 sequences, 22% of them appearing once. Everyone who gave samples was a healthy Caucasian. The sample originates from a study of identical twins. These data were also reused for a study on T cells expressing NK-cell markers. Per that study: Among CD8+ T cells from 5 to 7 donors, dominant NKG2C+ clonotypes accounted for about 1.0-7.0%. Whether expanded NKG2C+ T cell clones recognized HCMV stayed uncertain.

V and J are TRBV5-4 and TRBJ1-6, with a weak D call TRBD1 (6 bases). The sequenced sample consisted of CD4+ T cells sorted from blood. The receptor comes from a woman between 18 and 30 years old in good health. CDR3 nucleotide sequence: TGTGCCAGCAGCTCGGGACAAGGGCAAATTTCACCCCTCCACTTT. This sequence encodes CASSSGQGQISPLHF.